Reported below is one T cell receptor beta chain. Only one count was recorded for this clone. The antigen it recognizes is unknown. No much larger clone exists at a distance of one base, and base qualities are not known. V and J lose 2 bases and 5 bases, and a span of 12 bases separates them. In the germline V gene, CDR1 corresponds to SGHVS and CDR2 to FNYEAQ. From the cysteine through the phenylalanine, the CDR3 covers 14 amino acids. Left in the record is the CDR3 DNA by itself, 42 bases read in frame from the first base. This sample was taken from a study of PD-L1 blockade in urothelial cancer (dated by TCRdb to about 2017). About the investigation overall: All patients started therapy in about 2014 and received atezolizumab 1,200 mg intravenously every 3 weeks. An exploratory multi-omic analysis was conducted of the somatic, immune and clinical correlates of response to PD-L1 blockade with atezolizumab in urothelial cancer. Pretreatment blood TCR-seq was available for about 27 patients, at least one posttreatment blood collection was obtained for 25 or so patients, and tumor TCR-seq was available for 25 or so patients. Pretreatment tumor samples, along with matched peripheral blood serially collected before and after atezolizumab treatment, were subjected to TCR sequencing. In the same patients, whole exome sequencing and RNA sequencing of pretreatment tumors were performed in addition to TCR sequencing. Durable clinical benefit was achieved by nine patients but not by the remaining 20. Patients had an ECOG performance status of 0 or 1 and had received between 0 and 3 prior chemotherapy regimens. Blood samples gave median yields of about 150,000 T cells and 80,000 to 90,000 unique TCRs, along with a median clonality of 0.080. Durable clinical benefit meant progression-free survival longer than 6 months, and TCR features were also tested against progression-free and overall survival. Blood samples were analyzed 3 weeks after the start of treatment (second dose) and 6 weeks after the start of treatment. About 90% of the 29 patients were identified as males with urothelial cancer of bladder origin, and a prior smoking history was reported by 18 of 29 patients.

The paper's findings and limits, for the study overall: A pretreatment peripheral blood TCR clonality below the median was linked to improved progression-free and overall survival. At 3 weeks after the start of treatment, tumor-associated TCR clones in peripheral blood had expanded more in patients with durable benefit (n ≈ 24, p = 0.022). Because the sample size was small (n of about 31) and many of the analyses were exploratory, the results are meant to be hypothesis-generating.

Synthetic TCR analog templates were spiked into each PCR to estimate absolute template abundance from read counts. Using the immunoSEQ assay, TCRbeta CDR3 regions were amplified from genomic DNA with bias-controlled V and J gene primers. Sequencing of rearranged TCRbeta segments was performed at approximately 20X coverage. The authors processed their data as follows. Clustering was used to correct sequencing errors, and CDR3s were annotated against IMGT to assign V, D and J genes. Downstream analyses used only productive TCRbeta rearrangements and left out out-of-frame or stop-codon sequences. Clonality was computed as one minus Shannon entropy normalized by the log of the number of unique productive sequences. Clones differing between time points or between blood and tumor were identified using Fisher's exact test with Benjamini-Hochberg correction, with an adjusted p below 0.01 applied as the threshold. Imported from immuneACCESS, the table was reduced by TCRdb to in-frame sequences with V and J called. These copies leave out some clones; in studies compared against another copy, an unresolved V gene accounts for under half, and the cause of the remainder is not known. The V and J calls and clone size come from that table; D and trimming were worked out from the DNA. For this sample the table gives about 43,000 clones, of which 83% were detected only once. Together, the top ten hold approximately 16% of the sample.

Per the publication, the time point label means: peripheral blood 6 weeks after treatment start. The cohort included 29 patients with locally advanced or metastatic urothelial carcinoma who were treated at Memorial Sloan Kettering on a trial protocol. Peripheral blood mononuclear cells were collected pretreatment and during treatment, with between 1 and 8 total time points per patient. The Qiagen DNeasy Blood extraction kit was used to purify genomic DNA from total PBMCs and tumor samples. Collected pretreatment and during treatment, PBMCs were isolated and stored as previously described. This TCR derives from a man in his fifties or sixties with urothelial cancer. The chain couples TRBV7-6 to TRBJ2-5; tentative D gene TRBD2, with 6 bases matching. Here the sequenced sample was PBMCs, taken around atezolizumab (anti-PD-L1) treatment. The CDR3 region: CASSLTRGGETQYF. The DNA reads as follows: TGTGCCAGCAGCTTAACGCGGGGTGGGGAGACCCAGTACTTC.